The TCR beta chain described here comes from a study of T-cell reconstitution after alpha-beta-depleted transplantation in children listed by TCRdb under 2016. Looking at the study overall: Using TCR repertoire profiling, the study followed T-cell immune reconstitution in a quantitative way in children after TCRalphabeta/CD19-depleted allogeneic hematopoietic cell transplantation.

Notes on this clonotype: Its antigen remains unidentified. No per-base quality is available; no much larger clone lies one base away.

Library preparation used PCR. Instrument used: Illumina HiSeq 2500. TCR libraries were prepared with molecular barcoding, using unique molecular identifiers to normalize TCRbeta repertoire quantification. Clones were called with MiXCR by TCRdb after fastp trimmed the public reads at Q25, and only in-frame beta chains were retained. CDR3 protein sequences are deduplicated, and each keeps its most common genes and DNA. The sample table contains around 400,000 distinct CDR3 sequences; only one count was recorded for 20% of them. The ten top clones hold 3.5% to 4% of the sample. CDR1 and CDR2, looked up from the germline V gene, are SGHTA and FQGTGA. The CDR3 numbers 13 residues from cysteine through phenylalanine. Just the 39-base CDR3 DNA is kept, in frame starting at base 1. Deletion took 1 base off V and 4 bases off J, with a span of 6 bases between the germline ends.

This sequence uses TRBV7-3 and TRBJ2-3, with the D gene not confidently named. This receptor was obtained from a human donor who donated a stem cell graft to a child with acute myeloid leukemia. The material sequenced was PBMCs from the stem cell graft donor, taken from the stem cell graft. The CDR3 in this case is CASSLRQADTQYF. The nucleotides are TGTGCCAGCAGCTTAAGGCAGGCAGATACGCAGTATTTT.